Below are 17 T cell receptor beta chains sequenced from a single sample in a study of blood T cell repertoires in COVID-19. The table came from immunoSEQ multiplex PCR; TCRdb's copy has only in-frame clones and leaves some out. This table has more than 250,000 clones, over 70% appearing once. The specimen was peripheral blood. Source of these receptors: a woman in her 50s with acute or convalescent COVID-19.

The rearrangement joins TRBV21-1 to TRBJ1-5; the D call TRBD1 from the table was never checked on the DNA. TRBV21-1 is deemed a pseudogene. The CDR3 is 14 amino acids. DNA of the CDR3: TGTGCCAGCAGCGCACAGGTGAGCAATCAGCCCCAGCATTTT. It encodes CASSAQVSNQPQHF.

This sequence joins TRBV27 and TRBJ2-1; 7 nucleotides match TRBD1. CDR3 length equals 13 residues. CDR1 is MNHEY and CDR2 is SMNVEV in the germline V gene (reference sequence). Unmatched junction bases numbered 10, after V lost 7 bases and J lost 10 bases. The CDR3: CASNRGLTGEQFF. As DNA, the CDR3 is TGTGCCAGCAACAGAGGTCTGACAGGGGAGCAGTTCTTC.

The rearrangement uses TRBV9 and TRBJ2-2, with 10 bases aligning to TRBD2. This CDR3 is built from 16 residues. V trimming: 4 bases; J trimming: 7 bases; junction bases outside the gene matches: 10. CDR1 and CDR2 (germline): SGDLS, YYNGEE. The CDR3 DNA follows: TGTGCCAGCAGCCAAAGCGGGAGGGCGGGGGGCGGGGAGCTGTTTTTT. Protein sequence: CASSQSGRAGGGELFF.

The chain links TRBV5-1 to TRBJ1-6; 9 bases agree with TRBD1. The CDR3 totals 15 residues. Germline assignment: CDR1 SGHRS and CDR2 YFSETQ. J gave up 7 bases and V 6 bases, and 8 bases lay outside the gene matches. CDR3: CASTGGGTGNSPLHF. DNA for the CDR3: TGCGCCAGCACCGGGGGTGGGACAGGGAATTCACCCCTCCACTTT.

In its sample, this clone was seen a few times. The chain couples TRBV7-2 to TRBJ2-3; perhaps TRBD2 as D (5 bases). V lost 2 bases and J lost 4, with 10 bases in between. CDR1 SGHTA and CDR2 FQGNSA come from the germline V gene. This CDR3 has 14 residues. This chain's CDR3 is CASSLYRDSDTQYF. DNA of the CDR3: TGTGCCAGCAGCTTATACCGGGATTCAGATACGCAGTATTTT.

The rearrangement links TRBV13 to TRBJ1-2; no definite D call. The length of the CDR3 is 11 residues. The V and J ends lost 1 base and 8 bases respectively, with 5 bases between them. Germline CDR1 is PRHDT and CDR2 is FYEKMQ (reference sequence). The CDR3: CASSLERGYTF. CDR3 DNA sequence: TGTGCCAGCAGCTTAGAGCGGGGCTACACCTTC.

This sequence joins TRBV13 and TRBJ2-3; TRBD2 aligns across 10 bases. The V segment lost 0 bases and the J segment 2 bases; nucleotides outside the gene matches: 2. The germline gives CDR1 PRHDT, CDR2 FYEKMQ (reference sequence). This CDR3 region has 16 residues. The DNA of the CDR3 is TGTGCCAGCAGCTTAGGACTAGCGGGGACCACAGATACGCAGTATTTT. As protein: CASSLGLAGTTDTQYF.

This chain joins TRBV4-1 and TRBJ2-7, with D perhaps TRBD2 (6 bases). There are 15 residues in the CDR3. Looked up from germline, CDR1 is MGHRA and CDR2 is YSYEKL. V dropped 0 bases and J dropped 9 bases, with 18 bases sitting between them. CDR3 DNA: TGCGCCAGCAGCCAAGAATTGACCGGAGGGTCAAGGCAGTACGTC. This translates into CASSQELTGGSRQYV.

The chain combines TRBV24-1 with TRBJ2-1, with a tentative D call TRBD1 (5 bases). V gave up 0 bases and J gave up 5 bases, with 10 bases separating them. The CDR3 runs to 15 residues. CDR1 is KGHDR, CDR2 SFDVKD, per germline. CDR3 sequence: CATSDLFGRDNEQFF. CDR3 coding DNA: TGTGCCACCAGTGATTTGTTTGGCAGGGACAATGAGCAGTTCTTC.

This clone was picked up a small number of times. The rearrangement uses TRBV19 and TRBJ1-2; D remains ambiguous. Between the trimmed V and J ends, which lost 7 bases and 3 bases, there was a span of 21 bases. CDR1 is LNHDA, CDR2 SQIVND, per germline (reference sequence). This CDR3 is 16 amino acids long. Written as DNA, the CDR3 is TGTGCCAGTACCAACTCGGGATGGGGAAGGGACTATGGCTACACCTTC. This sequence encodes CASTNSGWGRDYGYTF.

Only one count was recorded for this clone. The sample contains more than one DNA sequence encoding this CDR3. CDR3 DNA: TGTGCCAGCAGTTCGACCGGGACAGGAGTGGGCTACACCTTC. Protein sequence: CASSSTGTGVGYTF. The chain has TRBV2 and TRBJ1-2; 8 bases are shared with TRBD1. Trimming cost V 5 bases and J 8 bases; bases outside gene matches: 10. The CDR3 contains 14 residues. Germline V gene data show CDR1 as SNHLY and CDR2 as FYNNEI.

The chain couples TRBV7-8 to TRBJ2-3; a possible D gene is TRBD2 (6 bases). Trimming pared 2 bases from V and 3 bases from J, leaving 9 bases between. Germline V gene data show CDR1 as SGHVS and CDR2 as FQNEAQ. CDR3 length: 14 residues. The CDR3 is CASSLREETDTQYF. In DNA, the CDR3 is TGTGCCAGCAGCTTAAGGGAGGAGACAGATACGCAGTATTTT.

This clone was recorded only once. The rearrangement joins TRBV20-1 to TRBJ1-2; D not certain. The CDR3 is made up of 13 amino acids. The V and J ends lost 3 bases and 7 bases respectively, with 15 bases between them. Germline loops: CDR1 DFQATT, CDR2 SNEGSKA (reference sequence). For the CDR3, the DNA is TGCAGTGCTAGTATTTTCACAGAAAGTGGCTACACCTTC. It encodes CSASIFTESGYTF.

This chain links TRBV11-3 with TRBJ2-2; D perhaps matches TRBD2 (6 bases). V was shortened by 1 base and J by 0 bases, with 12 bases between the two germline ends. This CDR3 comprises 17 residues. Germline values: CDR1 SGHNT, CDR2 YENEEA. The CDR3 coding sequence is TGTGCCAGCAGCTTAGGAGGTTGGGGGGCGAACACCGGGGAGCTGTTTTTT. Translation gives CASSLGGWGANTGELFF.

The gene calls are TRBV14 and TRBJ2-1; D remains unclear. Germline CDR1 reads SGHDN; CDR2 reads FVKESK. This CDR3 has 12 residues. The V and J ends lost 3 bases and 8 bases respectively, with 8 bases between them. As DNA, the CDR3 is TGTGCCAGCAGCCATAATTCCTATGAGCAGTTCTTC. Its translation: CASSHNSYEQFF.

V and J are TRBV19 and TRBJ2-2; D is perhaps TRBD1 (5 bases). Germline V lookup: CDR1 LNHDA, CDR2 SQIVND (reference sequence). V was shortened by 5 bases and J by 0 bases, with 7 bases between the two germline ends. The CDR3 covers 14 residues. The CDR3 loop is CASSDSSNTGELFF. Here the CDR3 DNA reads TGTGCCAGTAGTGACAGCTCGAACACCGGGGAGCTGTTTTTT.

This chain uses TRBV3-1 (or the pseudogene TRBV3-2) with TRBJ1-2; 7 bases are a match to TRBD1. V gave up 3 bases and J gave up 4 bases; unmatched junction bases: 5. The germline CDR1 and CDR2 sequences are LGHDT and YNNKEL (reference sequence). The CDR3 spans 14 residues. The CDR3 DNA sequence: TGTGCCAGCAGCCAGAACAGGGGAAGCTATGGCTACACCTTC. Translating it yields CASSQNRGSYGYTF.